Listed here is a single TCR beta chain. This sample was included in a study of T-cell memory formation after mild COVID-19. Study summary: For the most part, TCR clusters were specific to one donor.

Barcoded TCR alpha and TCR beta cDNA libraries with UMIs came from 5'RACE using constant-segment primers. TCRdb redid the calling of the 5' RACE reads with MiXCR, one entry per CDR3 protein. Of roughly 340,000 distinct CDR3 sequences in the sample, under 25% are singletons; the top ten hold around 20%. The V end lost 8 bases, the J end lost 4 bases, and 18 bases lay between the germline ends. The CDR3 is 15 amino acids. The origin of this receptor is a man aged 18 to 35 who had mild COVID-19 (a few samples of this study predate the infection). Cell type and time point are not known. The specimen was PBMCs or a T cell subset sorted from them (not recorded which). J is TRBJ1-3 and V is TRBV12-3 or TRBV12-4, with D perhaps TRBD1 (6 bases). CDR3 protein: CASLLMGAGGNTIYF. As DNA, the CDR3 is TGTGCCAGCTTGTTAATGGGGGCAGGAGGAAACACCATATATTTT.